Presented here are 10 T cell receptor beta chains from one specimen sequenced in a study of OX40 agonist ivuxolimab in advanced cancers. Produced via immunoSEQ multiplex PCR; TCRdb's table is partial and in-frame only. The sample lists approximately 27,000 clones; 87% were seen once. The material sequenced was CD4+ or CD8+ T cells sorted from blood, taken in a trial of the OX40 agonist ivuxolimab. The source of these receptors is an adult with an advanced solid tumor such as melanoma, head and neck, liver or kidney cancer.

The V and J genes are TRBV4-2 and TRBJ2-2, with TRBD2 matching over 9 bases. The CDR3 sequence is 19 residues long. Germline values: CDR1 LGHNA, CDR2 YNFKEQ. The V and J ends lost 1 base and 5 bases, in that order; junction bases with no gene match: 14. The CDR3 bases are TGTGCCAGCAGCCAAGGGGCCACTGGGGTAGCGGGAGTTACCGGGGAGCTGTTTTTT. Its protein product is CASSQGATGVAGVTGELFF.

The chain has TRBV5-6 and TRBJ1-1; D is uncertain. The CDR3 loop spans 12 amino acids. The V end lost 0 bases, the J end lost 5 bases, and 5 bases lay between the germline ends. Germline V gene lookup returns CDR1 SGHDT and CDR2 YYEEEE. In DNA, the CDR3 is TGTGCCAGCAGCTTGGTATCGACTGAAGCTTTCTTT. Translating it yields CASSLVSTEAFF. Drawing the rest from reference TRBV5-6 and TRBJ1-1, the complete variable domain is DAGVTQSPTHLIKTRGQQVTLRCSPKSGHDTVSWYQQALGQGPQFIFQYYEEEERQRGNFPDRFSGHQFPNYSSELNVNALLLGDSALYLCASSLVSTEAFFGQGTRLTVV.

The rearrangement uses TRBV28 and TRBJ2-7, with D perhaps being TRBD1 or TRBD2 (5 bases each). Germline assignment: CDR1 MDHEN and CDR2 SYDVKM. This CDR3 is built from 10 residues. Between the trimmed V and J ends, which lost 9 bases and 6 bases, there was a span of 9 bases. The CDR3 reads CASQRGEQYF. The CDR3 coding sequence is TGTGCCAGTCAGAGGGGCGAGCAGTACTTC. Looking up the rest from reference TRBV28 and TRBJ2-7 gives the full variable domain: DVKVTQSSRYLVKRTGEKVFLECVQDMDHENMFWYRQDPGLGLRLIYFSYDVKMKEKGDIPEGYSVSREKKERFSLILESASTNQTSMYLCASQRGEQYFGPGTRLTVT.

The DNA of the CDR3 is TGTGCCAGCAAGGCAAAGCGGGAGAAGTTAGAGACCCAGTACTTC. This gives the protein CASKAKREKLETQYF. This chain connects TRBV28 to TRBJ2-5, with 8 positions matching TRBD2. The V and J ends lost 7 bases and 4 bases, in that order; junction bases with no gene match: 11. The CDR3 sequence is 15 residues long. The germline V gene encodes CDR1 MDHEN and CDR2 SYDVKM.

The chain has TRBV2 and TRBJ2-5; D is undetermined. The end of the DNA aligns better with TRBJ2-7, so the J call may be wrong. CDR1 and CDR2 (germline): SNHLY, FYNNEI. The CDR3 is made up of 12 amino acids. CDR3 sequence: CASSAPSYEQYF. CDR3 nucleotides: TGTGCCAGCAGTGCGCCCTCCTACGAGCAGTACTTC.

The CDR3 nucleotides are TGTGCCAGCAGCTTCGGCCTAGCGGGACCCTACGAGCAGTACTTC. Translated, it gives CASSFGLAGPYEQYF. The gene calls are TRBV7-9 and TRBJ2-7, with 9 bases that match TRBD2. The trim removed 3 bases at V and 2 bases at J, leaving 5 bases unmatched. CDR1 is SEHNR, CDR2 FQNEAQ, per germline (reference sequence). CDR3 size: 15 residues.

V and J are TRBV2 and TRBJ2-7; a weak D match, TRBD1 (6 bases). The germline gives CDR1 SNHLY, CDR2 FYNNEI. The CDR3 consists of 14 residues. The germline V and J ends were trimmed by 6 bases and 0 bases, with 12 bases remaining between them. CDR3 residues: CASRRTETSYEQYF. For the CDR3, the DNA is TGTGCCAGCAGGAGGACAGAGACCTCCTACGAGCAGTACTTC. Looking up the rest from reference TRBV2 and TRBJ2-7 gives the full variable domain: EPEVTQTPSHQVTQMGQEVILRCVPISNHLYFYWYRQILGQKVEFLVSFYNNEISEKSEIFDDQFSVERPDGSNFTLKIRSTKLEDSAMYFCASRRTETSYEQYFGPGTRLTVT.

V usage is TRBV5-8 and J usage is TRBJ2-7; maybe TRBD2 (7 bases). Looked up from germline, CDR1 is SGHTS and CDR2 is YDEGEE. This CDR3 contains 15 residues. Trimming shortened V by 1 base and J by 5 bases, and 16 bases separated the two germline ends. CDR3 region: CASSLYAQGRDEQYF. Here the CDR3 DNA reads TGTGCCAGCAGCTTGTATGCTCAGGGGAGGGACGAGCAGTACTTC.

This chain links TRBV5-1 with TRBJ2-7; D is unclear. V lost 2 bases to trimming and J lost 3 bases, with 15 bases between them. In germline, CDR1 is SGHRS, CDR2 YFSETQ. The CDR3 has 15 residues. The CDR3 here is CASSFSDPFLYEQYF. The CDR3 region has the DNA TGCGCCAGCAGCTTCAGCGATCCCTTCCTCTACGAGCAGTACTTC.

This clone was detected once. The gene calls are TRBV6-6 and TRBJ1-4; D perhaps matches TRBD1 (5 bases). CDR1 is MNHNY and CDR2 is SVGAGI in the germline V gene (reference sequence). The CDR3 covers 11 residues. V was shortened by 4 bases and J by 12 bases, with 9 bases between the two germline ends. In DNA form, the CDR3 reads TGTGCCAGCAGTTCGGGACTAGAACTGTTTTTT. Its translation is CASSSGLELFF.